This TCR beta chain appears in the sequencing data of a study of cytomegalovirus exposure and HLA in healthy donors. Study-level results: Highly shared sequence variants in one cluster were likely a sequencing artifact. The dataset shows that most TCR sequences were rare, while some public TCRs occurred in many donors.

Researchers ran the PCR with 60 Vbeta and 13 Jbeta primers. Data came from immunoSEQ multiplex PCR; TCRdb stores just in-frame clones and leaves some out. Here the sample spans roughly 110,000 clones, approximately 70% being singletons. On this clone itself: The antigen is undetermined.

Source material: PBMCs. The TCR sequence derives from a man aged 25-45 years in good health and CMV-seropositive.

The CDR3 sequence: CASSSGGDRYEQYV. The DNA for the CDR3 is TGTGCCAGCAGCTCCGGGGGAGATAGGTACGAGCAGTACGTC. This chain connects TRBV11-1 to TRBJ2-7; D is perhaps TRBD2 (6 bases). The CDR3 spans 14 residues. Trimming removed 4 bases at V and 4 bases at J, with 14 bases between. CDR1 and CDR2 from the germline V gene are SGHAT and FQDESV (reference sequence).